The present entry profiles one T cell receptor (beta chain) with its context. Its matching antigen is unknown. V dropped 8 bases and J dropped 0; count of bases not matched to a gene: 8. CDR1 is SGHVS and CDR2 is FQNEAQ in the germline V gene. This CDR3 has 16 residues. This entry belongs to a study of vaccination and CD4 T cells after COVID-19. Study at large: Sampling occurred at day 14 and days 161 to 241 post-vaccination in a few convalescent patients. Findings and limits, study-wide: Median SARS-CoV-2-reactive clonotype numbers went from approximately 21 to 38; this increase was not significant.

Time point indicated: late sampling 161 to 241 days after vaccination in a few convalescent patients. Positive PCR tests dated from March to December 2020, predating US Alpha, Beta and Delta variants. TCRdb itself ran the PCR reads through MiXCR, one entry per CDR3 protein. The sample yields about 31,000 distinct CDR3 sequences, around 49% seen once. This clonotype was obtained from a human donor who had recovered from COVID-19. This chain joins TRBV7-8 and TRBJ1-5; 9 bases map to TRBD1. The source was CD4+ T cells from blood, collected about 7 months after SARS-CoV-2 vaccination. Here the CDR3 reads CASSAGTGYSNQPQHF. The CDR3 region has the DNA TGTGCCAGCTCAGCCGGGACAGGGTATAGCAATCAGCCCCAGCATTTT. Full variable domain (outside the CDR3, taken from reference TRBV7-8 and TRBJ1-5): GAGVSQSPRYKVAKRGQDVALRCDPISGHVSLFWYQQALGQGPEFLTYFQNEAQLDKSGLPSDRFFAERPEGSVSTLKIQRTQQEDSAVYLCASSAGTGYSNQPQHFGDGTRLSIL.